The entry below describes one TCR beta chain. This record belongs to a study of T-cell reconstitution after alpha-beta-depleted transplantation in children. Germline V gives CDR1 DFQATT, CDR2 SNEGSKA (reference sequence). The CDR3 contains 15 residues. The library targeted TCRbeta and was prepared with unique molecular identifiers. TCRdb itself ran the PCR reads through MiXCR, one entry per CDR3 protein. The table has hundreds of thousands of distinct CDR3 sequences, 10% to 15% seen once; the top ten hold over 2%. V usage is TRBV20-1 and J usage is TRBJ2-2; TRBD2 might be the D (6 bases). The source was PBMCs, mostly from graft donor cells, collected 360 days after TCRalphabeta/CD19-depleted stem cell transplant. The clonotype was recovered from a male patient younger than 18 who had a stem cell transplant for acute myeloid leukemia, so the T cells may come from the graft donor. The CDR3 nucleotides are TGCAGCTCTTGGGGGGAGGCTCCGAACACCGGGGAGCTGTTTTTT. It codes for CSSWGEAPNTGELFF.